This entry lists 30 T cell receptor beta chains sequenced from one sample in a study of T cells in localized non-small cell lung cancer. Assay: immunoSEQ multiplex PCR; the TCRdb copy retains only in-frame clones and omits some. Among 35,000 to 50,000 clones listed, about 91% were seen once. Material: PBMCs, obtained before any cancer treatment. The receptors stem from a woman aged 40-69 years with stage II lung adenocarcinoma.

This sequence joins TRBV28 and TRBJ2-1; 7 nucleotides line up with TRBD1. Per the germline V gene, CDR1 is MDHEN and CDR2 is SYDVKM. V lost 1 base, J lost 0 bases, and 15 bases stayed unmatched. This CDR3 contains 20 residues. The CDR3 is CASSLSPFRGQPSSYNEQFF. DNA of the CDR3: TGTGCCAGCAGTTTATCTCCTTTTCGGGGACAGCCAAGCTCCTACAATGAGCAGTTCTTC.

The gene calls are TRBV27 and TRBJ2-7; D is uncertain. Germline-derived CDR1 and CDR2 are MNHEY and SMNVEV (reference sequence). V shed 7 bases and J shed 4 bases, with 2 bases lying between them. CDR3 size: 9 residues. Here the CDR3 DNA reads TGTGCCAGCACGTACGAGCAGTACTTC. This gives the protein CASTYEQYF.

J is TRBJ2-1 and V is TRBV11-2; 8 bases fit TRBD1. The CDR3 contains 14 residues. Trimming cost V 5 bases and J 7 bases; bases outside gene matches: 7. Per the germline V gene, CDR1 is SGHAT and CDR2 is FQNNGV. For the CDR3, the DNA is TGTGCCAGCAGCGTCCCCGGGACAGGTAATGAGCAGTTCTTC. This gives the protein CASSVPGTGNEQFF.

This chain's CDR3 is CASSPDTDTQYF. The CDR3 DNA sequence: TGTGCCAGCAGCCCGGACACAGATACGCAGTATTTT. The chain employs TRBV7-2 and TRBJ2-3; D is uncertain. Germline loops: CDR1 SGHTA, CDR2 FQGNSA. The CDR3 has 12 amino acids. Trimming took 5 bases from V and 2 from J, leaving 5 bases between them.

V usage is TRBV7-8 and J usage is TRBJ1-2; possibly TRBD1 for D (6 bases). Trimming removed 3 bases from V and 8 bases from J, with 19 bases in between. CDR3 size: 15 residues. Germline CDR1 reads SGHVS; CDR2 reads FQNEAQ. CDR3: CASSFNRGGKRGYTF. The CDR3 DNA is TGTGCCAGCAGCTTCAACCGAGGGGGTAAGAGAGGCTACACCTTC.

This clone was picked up one time. The chain combines TRBV5-1 with TRBJ2-7; D is uncertain. Looked up from germline, CDR1 is SGHRS and CDR2 is YFSETQ. The CDR3 sequence is 12 residues long. The V and J ends lost 0 bases and 3 bases respectively, with 4 bases between them. The CDR3 loop reads CASSLGGYEQYF. The CDR3 DNA reads TGCGCCAGCAGCTTGGGAGGCTACGAGCAGTACTTC.

J is TRBJ2-1 and V is TRBV6-5; TRBD2 matches at 7 bases. V trimming: 8 bases; J trimming: 9 bases; junction bases outside the gene matches: 19. Germline V lookup: CDR1 MNHEY, CDR2 SVGAGI. This CDR3 region has 16 residues. CDR3 loop: CASRSLGGRSGSEQFF. In nucleotides, the CDR3 is TGTGCCAGCCGTTCCCTCGGCGGGAGAAGTGGGAGTGAGCAGTTCTTC.

The chain is built from TRBV19 and TRBJ2-3; tentative D call: TRBD1 (5 bases). The CDR3 length is 14 residues. Germline-derived CDR1 and CDR2 are LNHDA and SQIVND (reference sequence). V was shortened by 4 bases and J by 2 bases, with 10 bases between the two germline ends. The DNA of the CDR3 is TGTGCCAGTAGTAGACAGCCCCTCACAGATACGCAGTATTTT. Translated, it gives CASSRQPLTDTQYF. Filled out from reference TRBV19 and TRBJ2-3, the complete variable domain reads DGGITQSPKYLFRKEGQNVTLSCEQNLNHDAMYWYRQDPGQGLRLIYYSQIVNDFQKGDIAEGYSVSREKKESFPLTVTSAQKNPTAFYLCASSRQPLTDTQYFGPGTRLTVL.

This clone was observed a few times. Here the CDR3 reads CASRRDGENYGYTF. CDR3 coding DNA: TGTGCCAGCCGCCGGGACGGAGAGAACTATGGCTACACCTTC. The J gene is TRBJ1-2, the V gene TRBV7-9; a weak D match, TRBD1 (5 bases). The CDR3 is 14 residues long. The germline gives CDR1 SEHNR, CDR2 FQNEAQ (reference sequence). Trimming took off 8 bases at V and 2 bases at J, with 15 bases between the two ends.

Only one count was recorded for this clone. The chain links TRBV14 to TRBJ2-1; D is ambiguous. This CDR3 contains 15 residues. Germline values: CDR1 SGHDN, CDR2 FVKESK. Trimming left V 4 bases short and J 3 bases short, with 13 bases between. The CDR3 DNA is TGTGCCAGCAGCCTTACTAAAAGCTACTACAATGAGCAGTTCTTC. It translates to CASSLTKSYYNEQFF.

This chain uses TRBV5-4 with TRBJ2-1; 11 nucleotides line up with TRBD1. Germline CDR1 and CDR2: SGHNT and YYREEE (reference sequence). The CDR3 consists of 15 residues. V was pared by 4 bases and J by 3 bases, with 3 bases of the junction left unmatched. The CDR3 spells CASSQGTGGYNEQFF. The CDR3 nucleotides read TGTGCCAGCAGCCAGGGGACAGGGGGCTACAATGAGCAGTTCTTC.

This chain joins TRBV5-1 and TRBJ1-1; the D gene is possibly TRBD1 (6 bases). Between the trimmed V and J ends, which lost 4 bases and 1 base, there was a span of 14 bases. The length of the CDR3 is 15 residues. Germline V gives CDR1 SGHRS, CDR2 YFSETQ. The CDR3 sequence: CASSLPTGTNTEAFF. The DNA for the CDR3 is TGCGCCAGCAGCCTCCCGACAGGAACGAACACTGAAGCTTTCTTT.

The table lists this clone with a count of one. J is TRBJ2-3 and V is TRBV9; tentatively, D is TRBD2 (6 bases). This CDR3 contains 17 residues. The V end was cut by 3 bases, the J end by 5 bases, with 22 bases between. Per germline, CDR1 SGDLS and CDR2 YYNGEE. The CDR3: CASSARGTGALGDTQYF. In DNA, the CDR3 is TGTGCCAGCAGCGCCCGCGGGACTGGGGCGTTGGGAGATACGCAGTATTTT.

The chain carries TRBV5-1 and TRBJ2-5, with 9 bases matching TRBD1. Germline assignment: CDR1 SGHRS and CDR2 YFSETQ. V trimming: 3 bases; J trimming: 2 bases; junction bases outside the gene matches: 8. There are 16 residues in the CDR3. Written as DNA, the CDR3 is TGCGCCAGCAGCTGGCTAAGGGACAGGGCACAAGAGACCCAGTACTTC. This codes for CASSWLRDRAQETQYF.

This clone has only one observation. The chain joins TRBV7-2 to TRBJ2-5, with 8 bases lining up with TRBD1. Germline CDR1 reads SGHTA; CDR2 reads FQGNSA. V lost 0 bases to trimming and J lost 3 bases; unmatched junction nucleotides: 0. CDR3 size: 14 residues. This CDR3 is CASSLATGEETQYF. The CDR3 bases are TGTGCCAGCAGCTTAGCGACAGGGGAAGAGACCCAGTACTTC.

The rearrangement uses TRBV15 and TRBJ2-1; no clear D gene. The V and J ends lost 4 bases and 6 bases respectively, with 7 bases between them. CDR1 and CDR2 from the germline V gene are LNHNV and YYDKDF (reference sequence). This CDR3 has 12 residues. The CDR3 bases are TGTGCCACCAGCATTACCGGCAATGAGCAGTTCTTC. Translating it yields CATSITGNEQFF.

V and J are TRBV5-1 and TRBJ1-1; 7 nucleotides match TRBD1. The V segment lost 4 bases and the J segment 1 base; nucleotides outside the gene matches: 7. The CDR3 spans 15 residues. The germline V gene has CDR1 SGHRS and CDR2 YFSETQ. CDR3 in DNA: TGCGCCAGCAGCGCCACGACAGGGACGAACACTGAAGCTTTCTTT. Protein: CASSATTGTNTEAFF.

The chain joins TRBV27 to TRBJ2-2, with 12 bases fitting TRBD1. CDR1 and CDR2 (germline): MNHEY, SMNVEV (reference sequence). The CDR3 has 17 amino acids. After removal of 4 bases from V and 4 bases from J, the junction contained 7 bases not matched to a gene. CDR3 residues: CASSWDRGPSSTGELFF. The CDR3 bases are TGTGCCAGCAGTTGGGACAGGGGGCCCTCGAGCACCGGGGAGCTGTTTTTT.

The chain combines TRBV5-6 with TRBJ1-6; D is uncertain. CDR3 length equals 13 residues. The V and J ends lost 4 bases and 9 bases respectively, with 11 bases between them. Germline V gives CDR1 SGHDT, CDR2 YYEEEE. CDR3 amino acids: CASSPLAGSPLHF. CDR3 bases: TGTGCCAGCAGCCCGCTGGCGGGTTCACCCCTCCACTTT.

The rearrangement joins TRBV28 to TRBJ2-1; 9 nucleotides match TRBD1. Germline-derived CDR1 and CDR2 are MDHEN and SYDVKM. The trim removed 5 bases at V and 7 bases at J, leaving 6 bases unmatched. The CDR3 is 14 residues long. This chain's CDR3 is CASSKQGARNEQFF. CDR3 nucleotides: TGTGCCAGCAGTAAACAGGGGGCTCGAAATGAGCAGTTCTTC. The complete variable domain, with remaining parts taken from reference TRBV28 and TRBJ2-1, reads DVKVTQSSRYLVKRTGEKVFLECVQDMDHENMFWYRQDPGLGLRLIYFSYDVKMKEKGDIPEGYSVSREKKERFSLILESASTNQTSMYLCASSKQGARNEQFFGPGTRLTVL.

The V and J genes are TRBV6-6 and TRBJ1-5; a possible D gene is TRBD1 (5 bases). Per germline, CDR1 MNHNY and CDR2 SVGAGI (reference sequence). This CDR3 has 16 amino acids. Trimming left V 0 bases short and J 9 bases short, with 18 bases between. DNA for the CDR3: TGTGCCAGCAGTTACTCGATGCCAGGGCTGCCGGGGCCCCAGCATTTT. Amino acid sequence: CASSYSMPGLPGPQHF.

This chain uses TRBV10-1 with TRBJ2-7; TRBD1 is a possible D gene (5 bases). V dropped 2 bases and J dropped 6 bases, with 14 bases sitting between them. The CDR3 contains 14 residues. Germline values: CDR1 WNHNN, CDR2 SYGVQD (reference sequence). DNA for the CDR3: TGCGCCAGCAGTGAGAGGGCAGGGTTCGGCGAGCAGTACTTC. It yields the protein CASSERAGFGEQYF.

This clone has only one observation. The chain uses TRBV18 and TRBJ1-2, with a weak D call TRBD1 (5 bases). The CDR3 spans 13 residues. Germline CDR1 and CDR2: KGHSH and LQKENI. Between the trimmed V and J ends, which lost 8 bases and 4 bases, there was a span of 14 bases. The CDR3 sequence is CASTPQGPYGYTF. DNA of the CDR3: TGTGCCAGCACCCCTCAGGGACCCTATGGCTACACCTTC.

Concerning this clone: The limits of the CDR3 on the DNA are not certain, so only TCRdb's listed CDR3 is given. This rearrangement joins TRBV19 to TRBJ1-2. The CDR3 adds up to 15 amino acids, both ends counted. Germline CDR1 is LNHDA and CDR2 is SQIVND (reference sequence). The CDR3 is CASSILERTNYGYTF.

This clone has a single count. V is TRBV2 and J is TRBJ1-4; D is unresolved. The V end lost 8 bases, the J end lost 6 bases, and 16 bases lay between the germline ends. This CDR3 is built from 14 residues. In germline, CDR1 is SNHLY, CDR2 FYNNEI. DNA for the CDR3: TGTGCCAGCGCGGCACTGGTTGGGGATGAAAAACTGTTTTTT. Translated, it gives CASAALVGDEKLFF.

This clone was detected only a few times. The V and J genes are TRBV7-9 and TRBJ2-7; D uncertain. The germline V gene has CDR1 SEHNR and CDR2 FQNEAQ (reference sequence). The CDR3 sequence is 12 residues long. V lost 5 bases and J lost 3, with 8 bases in between. CDR3 bases: TGTGCCAGCAGCCCGCTCCACTACGAGCAGTACTTC. The encoded protein is CASSPLHYEQYF.

As for this clone: Other DNA variants within this sample encode the same CDR3. V gene TRBV6-5 combines with J gene TRBJ2-2; 8 positions agree with TRBD1. The V segment lost 2 bases and the J segment 5 bases; nucleotides outside the gene matches: 7. Per germline, CDR1 MNHEY and CDR2 SVGAGI. The CDR3 sequence is 16 residues long. This CDR3 reads CASSYTTGGKTGELFF. Written as DNA, the CDR3 is TGTGCCAGCAGTTACACTACAGGGGGTAAGACCGGGGAGCTGTTTTTT.

This chain links TRBV5-1 with TRBJ1-1; 8 nucleotides line up with TRBD1. This CDR3 is 14 amino acids long. Looked up from germline, CDR1 is SGHRS and CDR2 is YFSETQ. With 0 bases clipped from V and 11 bases from J, the junction kept 9 bases outside the gene matches. The CDR3 loop reads CASSLAGQGEDAFF. CDR3 DNA: TGCGCCAGCAGCTTGGCCGGACAGGGTGAAGACGCTTTCTTT.

The chain combines TRBV13 with TRBJ1-2; D not certain. The CDR3 spans 13 residues. Per the germline V gene, CDR1 is PRHDT and CDR2 is FYEKMQ (reference sequence). With 5 bases removed from V and 4 bases from J, the gap between germline ends came to 11 bases. CDR3 amino acids: CASSPLTRYGYTF. Here the CDR3 DNA reads TGTGCCAGCAGCCCGCTTACACGCTATGGCTACACCTTC. Supplemented by reference TRBV13 and TRBJ1-2, the full variable domain reads AAGVIQSPRHLIKEKRETATLKCYPIPRHDTVYWYQQGPGQDPQFLISFYEKMQSDKGSIPDRFSAQQFSDYHSELNMSSLELGDSALYFCASSPLTRYGYTFGSGTRLTVV.

The CDR3: CASSAPGQGAETQYF. The CDR3 DNA follows: TGTGCCAGCAGTGCCCCTGGACAGGGCGCGGAGACCCAGTACTTC. V gene TRBV6-5 combines with J gene TRBJ2-5, with 8 bases lining up with TRBD1. Trimming cost V 5 bases and J 5 bases; bases outside gene matches: 10. There are 15 residues in the CDR3. The germline V gene has CDR1 MNHEY and CDR2 SVGAGI.